Each of the 30 T cell receptor beta chains below was sequenced from the same sample in a study of control samples from healthy donors and cancer patients. Only in-frame clones appear in the TCRdb table, and some are missing; sequencing was by immunoSEQ multiplex PCR. The sample has approximately 110,000 clones, roughly 80% seen once. Sequences were obtained from blood. Every receptor here comes from a woman in her fifties or sixties in good health.

The chain links TRBV11-1 to TRBJ1-6; D possibly corresponds to TRBD1 (5 bases). The V gene lost 6 bases and the J gene lost 7 bases, with 13 bases spanning the gap. Germline values: CDR1 SGHAT, CDR2 FQDESV (reference sequence). The CDR3 runs 14 residues. In nucleotides, the CDR3 is TGTGCCAGCAGTCGAAAGGGGAACAATTCACCCCTCCACTTT. Translating it yields CASSRKGNNSPLHF.

V and J are TRBV2 and TRBJ2-6; 9 bases match TRBD1. The V and J ends lost 6 bases and 2 bases, in that order; junction bases with no gene match: 2. Germline V lookup: CDR1 SNHLY, CDR2 FYNNEI. The CDR3 runs 15 residues. Written as DNA, the CDR3 is TGTGCCAGCAGCGGGGACAGGGCTGGGGCCAACGTCCTGACTTTC. The encoded protein is CASSGDRAGANVLTF.

About this clone itself: Distinct nucleotide sequences in the sample also encode this CDR3. The CDR3 reads CASSITGSYEQYF. As DNA, the CDR3 is TGTGCCAGTAGTATAACAGGGTCGTACGAGCAGTACTTC. The chain links TRBV19 to TRBJ2-7; maybe TRBD1 (6 bases). Per germline, CDR1 LNHDA and CDR2 SQIVND (reference sequence). The V gene lost 2 bases and the J gene lost 4 bases, with 9 bases spanning the gap. This CDR3 contains 13 residues.

CDR3 sequence reads: CASSPQIRLAEQETQYF. CDR3 coding DNA: TGTGCCAGCAGCCCCCAGATAAGACTAGCGGAACAAGAGACCCAGTACTTC. The J gene is TRBJ2-5, the V gene TRBV4-2, with TRBD2 identical over 9 bases. The CDR3 is made up of 17 amino acids. Germline V gene data show CDR1 as LGHNA and CDR2 as YNFKEQ. The ends lost 4 bases at V and 2 bases at J; junction bases unmatched: 11.

This clone has just one count. The rearrangement uses TRBV4-3 and TRBJ1-6, with TRBD1 matching over 9 bases. The CDR3 loop spans 15 amino acids. Germline CDR1 is LGHNA and CDR2 is YSLEER. J was trimmed by 6 bases and V by 5 bases; bases with no gene match: 5. CDR3 in DNA: TGCGCCAGCAGCACCCTGGACAGGGGTAATTCACCCCTCCACTTT. Translation: CASSTLDRGNSPLHF.

Only a few counts were recorded for this clone. This chain uses TRBV27 with TRBJ2-7, with 10 bases identical to TRBD1. CDR1 and CDR2 from the germline V gene are MNHEY and SMNVEV (reference sequence). J lost 5 bases, V lost 3 bases, and 4 bases had no gene match. The CDR3 loop spans 14 amino acids. The CDR3 coding sequence is TGTGCCAGCAGTTTGACGACAGGGGGCAACGAGCAGTACTTC. Residues: CASSLTTGGNEQYF.

The chain is built from TRBV18 and TRBJ2-2; TRBD1 aligns across 8 bases. V lost 2 bases to trimming and J lost 1 base; unmatched junction nucleotides: 3. Germline assignment: CDR1 KGHSH and CDR2 LQKENI. The CDR3 length is 16 residues. The CDR3 sequence: CASSPYGTGNTGELFF. The CDR3 DNA sequence: TGTGCCAGCTCACCATATGGGACAGGGAACACCGGGGAGCTGTTTTTT.

The chain is built from TRBV7-2 and TRBJ2-1; D is ambiguous. The CDR3 is 13 amino acids. Germline CDR1 and CDR2: SGHTA and FQGNSA. Trimming took off 1 base at V and 5 bases at J, with 6 bases between the two ends. The CDR3 loop reads CASSLVAHNEQFF. In nucleotides, the CDR3 is TGTGCCAGCAGCTTAGTGGCTCACAATGAGCAGTTCTTC.

The V call is TRBV10-3, the J call TRBJ1-2, with unresolved D. V lost 3 bases and J lost 0, with 8 bases in between. This CDR3 comprises 14 residues. From germline, CDR1 is ENHRY and CDR2 SYGVKD. In DNA form, the CDR3 reads TGTGCCATCAGTGAAAGGCAGGCTAACTATGGCTACACCTTC. Translation: CAISERQANYGYTF.

The rearrangement links TRBV10-3 to TRBJ2-5; weak D call: TRBD1 (7 bases). CDR3 length: 16 amino acids. V was trimmed by 4 bases and J by 5 bases, leaving 20 bases between them. CDR1 ENHRY and CDR2 SYGVKD come from the germline V gene. CDR3 in amino acids: CAISVGGGRGMETQYF. The DNA of the CDR3 is TGTGCCATCAGTGTCGGGGGAGGCAGGGGGATGGAGACCCAGTACTTC.

The V gene is TRBV28, the J gene TRBJ2-7; 7 nucleotides align to TRBD1. Per germline, CDR1 MDHEN and CDR2 SYDVKM. The CDR3 sequence is 12 residues long. V shed 5 bases, J shed 6 bases, and the junction held 4 bases outside the gene matches. As DNA, the CDR3 is TGTGCCAGCAGTCGGACAGGCTTCGAGCAGTACTTC. This encodes CASSRTGFEQYF.

The chain combines TRBV30 with TRBJ2-7; D remains unclear. The CDR3 contains 12 residues. The V end lost 2 bases, the J end lost 0 bases, and 5 bases lay between the germline ends. CDR1 is GTSNPN and CDR2 is SVGIG in the germline V gene (reference sequence). The CDR3 sequence: CAWSTLSYEQYF. The CDR3 nucleotides are TGTGCCTGGAGTACGCTCTCCTACGAGCAGTACTTC.

This chain connects TRBV29-1 to TRBJ2-1; D is unclear. CDR3 length equals 13 residues. Trimming pared 4 bases from V and 5 bases from J, leaving 12 bases between. Per the germline V gene, CDR1 is SQVTM and CDR2 is ANQGSEA. CDR3 bases: TGCAGCGTTGCCCCTTCCTGGGACAATGAGCAGTTCTTC. This codes for CSVAPSWDNEQFF.

V usage is TRBV15 and J usage is TRBJ1-2; D remains unclear. Germline CDR1 and CDR2: LNHNV and YYDKDF (reference sequence). V was trimmed by 1 base and J by 2 bases, leaving 5 bases between them. This CDR3 region has 13 residues. CDR3 region: CATSRGPNYGYTF. The CDR3 DNA reads TGTGCCACCAGCAGAGGACCGAACTATGGCTACACCTTC.

This chain uses TRBV29-1 with TRBJ2-3, with TRBD2 matching 12 bases. CDR3 length: 14 amino acids. Germline lookup yields CDR1 SQVTM and CDR2 ANQGSEA. The V and J ends lost 3 bases and 4 bases, in that order; junction bases with no gene match: 2. This CDR3 is CSVDLAGGADTQYF. CDR3 nucleotide sequence: TGCAGCGTTGATCTAGCGGGAGGGGCAGATACGCAGTATTTT.

The J gene is TRBJ2-7, the V gene TRBV10-3; 9 bases agree with TRBD1. Looked up from germline, CDR1 is ENHRY and CDR2 is SYGVKD. The junction had 5 bases not matched to a gene; V was cut back by 2 bases and J by 3 bases. This CDR3 has 15 amino acids. DNA for the CDR3: TGTGCCATCAGTGAGAGGAAGGACAGGGGCTACGAGCAGTACTTC. It codes for CAISERKDRGYEQYF.

This clone has just one count. The rearrangement links TRBV5-1 to TRBJ1-4; 7 nucleotides match TRBD1. The CDR3 runs to 14 residues. Germline trimming cut 2 bases from V and 5 bases from J; bases unmatched to any gene: 3. The germline gives CDR1 SGHRS, CDR2 YFSETQ. CDR3: CASSFGQENEKLFF. DNA of the CDR3: TGCGCCAGCAGCTTTGGACAGGAGAATGAAAAACTGTTTTTT.

The V call is TRBV19, the J call TRBJ1-5, with 7 bases aligning to TRBD1. CDR3 length equals 14 residues. The V gene end was trimmed by 7 bases and the J gene end by 5 bases; junction bases not matched to a gene: 8. Germline CDR1 is LNHDA and CDR2 is SQIVND (reference sequence). Here the CDR3 reads CASTRRGSDQPQHF. The CDR3 coding sequence is TGTGCCAGTACCCGCAGGGGGAGCGATCAGCCCCAGCATTTT.

This chain joins TRBV18 and TRBJ2-3, with 8 bases that match TRBD1. The CDR3 runs to 18 residues. Germline CDR1 reads KGHSH; CDR2 reads LQKENI. The V segment lost 3 bases and the J segment 5 bases; nucleotides outside the gene matches: 16. The CDR3 sequence: CASSPNSPSGGLGDTQYF. The CDR3 DNA is TGTGCCAGCTCACCCAACTCGCCTTCAGGGGGCTTGGGAGATACGCAGTATTTT.

This chain joins TRBV7-8 and TRBJ2-1; D could derive from TRBD1 or TRBD2 (5 bases each). This CDR3 spans 16 amino acids. The V end was cut by 1 base, the J end by 3 bases, with 13 bases between. Per germline, CDR1 SGHVS and CDR2 FQNEAQ. The CDR3: CASSLVLGEIYNEQFF. The DNA of the CDR3 is TGTGCCAGCAGCTTAGTCTTGGGGGAAATCTACAATGAGCAGTTCTTC.

This clone was seen a single time. The chain recombines TRBV10-3 with TRBJ1-6; D gene unclear. Trimming pared 0 bases from V and 10 bases from J, leaving 13 bases between. Germline CDR1 and CDR2: ENHRY and SYGVKD. The CDR3 consists of 15 residues. This CDR3 is CAISESKGLGSPLHF. The CDR3 DNA follows: TGTGCCATCAGTGAGTCAAAGGGTTTGGGCTCACCCCTCCACTTT.

The chain links TRBV9 to TRBJ2-1, with D possibly being TRBD1 (6 bases). This CDR3 contains 16 residues. CDR1 is SGDLS and CDR2 is YYNGEE in the germline V gene. V gave up 0 bases and J gave up 7 bases, with 17 bases separating them. The CDR3 nucleotides are TGTGCCAGCAGCGTAGGGGTCCAGGGGAGAGTTAATGAGCAGTTCTTC. Its translation: CASSVGVQGRVNEQFF.

The rearrangement joins TRBV6-6 to TRBJ1-1; 8 positions agree with TRBD1. CDR1 and CDR2 (germline): MNHNY, SVGAGI (reference sequence). The CDR3 consists of 14 residues. V dropped 5 bases and J dropped 5; count of bases not matched to a gene: 7. CDR3 nucleotide sequence: TGTGCCAGCAGTCCGGCACGGGACAGGACTGAAGCTTTCTTT. It is translated as CASSPARDRTEAFF.

The gene calls are TRBV7-2 and TRBJ1-2; weak D call: TRBD1 (6 bases). CDR1 is SGHTA, CDR2 FQGNSA, per germline. Between the trimmed V and J ends, which lost 5 bases and 5 bases, there was a span of 15 bases. The length of the CDR3 is 14 residues. The CDR3 coding sequence is TGTGCCAGCAGCCCGATTCAGGGGAAATATGGCTACACCTTC. As protein: CASSPIQGKYGYTF.

This chain uses TRBV7-8 with TRBJ1-5; D unresolved. The CDR3 loop spans 13 amino acids. Trimming took 6 bases from V and 5 from J, leaving 11 bases between them. From germline, CDR1 is SGHVS and CDR2 FQNEAQ. CDR3 sequence reads: CASRLGGDQPQHF. Here the CDR3 DNA reads TGTGCCAGCAGATTGGGCGGCGATCAGCCCCAGCATTTT.

The V gene is TRBV6-4, the J gene TRBJ1-1; no definite D call. Trimming pared 6 bases from V and 0 bases from J, leaving 8 bases between. The CDR3 loop spans 13 amino acids. Germline lookup yields CDR1 MRHNA and CDR2 SNTAGT. The CDR3, as DNA: TGTGCCAGCAGGAGGGATATGAACACTGAAGCTTTCTTT. Protein sequence: CASRRDMNTEAFF.

The genes are TRBV5-4 and TRBJ1-2; TRBD1 aligns across 7 bases. The CDR3 totals 13 residues. Germline V gives CDR1 SGHNT, CDR2 YYREEE (reference sequence). V gave up 4 bases and J gave up 5 bases; unmatched junction bases: 5. CDR3 amino acids: CASSGTETYGYTF. The CDR3 DNA reads as TGTGCCAGCAGCGGGACAGAAACTTATGGCTACACCTTC.

The gene calls are TRBV6-5 and TRBJ2-5; 8 nucleotides line up with TRBD2. The V segment lost 6 bases and the J segment 5 bases; nucleotides outside the gene matches: 5. Germline loops: CDR1 MNHEY, CDR2 SVGAGI. This CDR3 spans 13 amino acids. CDR3 residues: CASRTSGRETQYF. CDR3 DNA sequence: TGTGCCAGCAGAACTAGCGGTCGGGAGACCCAGTACTTC.

This clone was detected a few times. The chain uses TRBV7-9 and TRBJ2-5; D is unclear. CDR1 and CDR2 from the germline V gene are SEHNR and FQNEAQ (reference sequence). The CDR3 has 13 residues. V lost 4 bases and J lost 5, with 11 bases in between. CDR3 coding DNA: TGTGCCAGCAGCTCACTCGCGCGGGAGACCCAGTACTTC. It encodes CASSSLARETQYF.

The CDR3, as DNA: TGTGCCAGCAGTTTCGGGACAGCTCAAGAGACCCAGTACTTC. This codes for CASSFGTAQETQYF. The chain joins TRBV6-5 to TRBJ2-5, with 7 bases lining up with TRBD1. The CDR3 sequence is 14 residues long. V lost 4 bases, J lost 2 bases, and 4 bases stayed unmatched. The germline V gene has CDR1 MNHEY and CDR2 SVGAGI.